This T cell receptor (beta chain) emerged from a study of cytomegalovirus exposure and HLA in healthy donors. Profiled with immunoSEQ multiplex PCR; TCRdb holds only in-frame clones, not every one. This table holds fewer than 200,000 clones, 84% found once. CDR1 and CDR2 from the germline V gene are LGHNA and YSLEER. V shed 1 base and J shed 4 bases, with 7 bases lying between them. This CDR3 has 13 residues. The sequenced sample consisted of PBMCs. The sequence came from a woman under 30 in good health and CMV-seropositive. The V call is TRBV4-3, the J call TRBJ1-2; no clear D gene. CDR3 sequence: CASSQGGSYGYTF. For the CDR3, the DNA is TGCGCCAGCAGCCAAGGAGGTTCCTATGGCTACACCTTC.